This T cell receptor (beta chain) is from a study of blood T cell repertoires in COVID-19. The CDR3 runs to 18 residues. In germline, CDR1 is DFQATT, CDR2 SNEGSKA (reference sequence). Trimming removed 3 bases at V and 0 bases at J, with 23 bases between. Source study methods: Estimates of nucleated cell counts were drawn from the amplification of reference gene primers. TCRdb's copy holds only in-frame clones and misses some; the assay was immunoSEQ multiplex PCR. V and J calls and clone size are those listed in that table; D and trimming were worked out from the DNA. The table has 250,000 to 300,000 clones, 86% seen once.

This clonotype was sampled from a man aged 18 to 29 with active or convalescent COVID-19. The source material was peripheral blood. The chain links TRBV20-1 to TRBJ1-1; D remains ambiguous. The CDR3 sequence: CSASSVGVEGKMNTEAFF. The CDR3 DNA reads as TGCAGTGCTAGTTCGGTCGGGGTGGAGGGCAAAATGAACACTGAAGCTTTCTTT.